Each of the 26 T cell receptor beta chains below was sequenced from the same sample in a study of beta chain features in type 1 diabetes. Study findings and constraints: TCRB CDR3s were moderately but significantly shorter in Type 1 diabetes patients in all four CD4+ subsets.

These receptors have no identified antigens. Every isolated RNA sample was fully reverse transcribed, so sequencing captured expressed TCRB transcripts. Libraries were prepared by immunoSEQ multiplex PCR; TCRdb keeps only in-frame clonotypes and omits some of them. This table holds approximately 280,000 clones, approximately 15% found once. The sequenced material came from naive CD4+ T cells from blood. The receptors shown here come from a man between 18 and 29 years old with type 1 diabetes.

V usage is TRBV15 and J usage is TRBJ2-7, with TRBD2 as a possible D gene (5 bases). Deletions cut 0 bases from V and 3 bases from J, with 15 bases between. This CDR3 contains 16 residues. CDR1 is LNHNV, CDR2 YYDKDF, per germline (reference sequence). The DNA for the CDR3 is TGTGCCACCAGCAGAGATCTAAGGAGAGGGATCTACGAGCAGTACTTC. As protein: CATSRDLRRGIYEQYF.

This clone was counted between two and nine times. This chain joins TRBV2 and TRBJ2-5, with 7 bases lining up with TRBD1. This CDR3 contains 11 residues. Trimming took 5 bases from V and 10 from J; bases not matched to a gene: 4. CDR1 SNHLY and CDR2 FYNNEI come from the germline V gene. DNA of the CDR3: TGTGCCAGCAGTACCAGGGGGAGCCAGTACTTC. Its translation: CASSTRGSQYF.

This clone was counted between two and nine times. This chain links TRBV4-2 with TRBJ1-5, with D perhaps matching TRBD1 (5 bases). Germline V gene lookup returns CDR1 LGHNA and CDR2 YNFKEQ. Trimming left V 1 base short and J 4 bases short, with 8 bases between. The CDR3 length is 14 residues. CDR3 sequence: CASSQAGGNQPQHF. The DNA for the CDR3 is TGTGCCAGCAGCCAAGCGGGGGGGAATCAGCCCCAGCATTTT.

This clone has only a few counts. The V call is TRBV4-2, the J call TRBJ2-5, with D maybe TRBD2 (6 bases). The end of the DNA is better explained by TRBJ2-7, so the J call may be wrong. The CDR3 consists of 13 residues. Germline assignment: CDR1 LGHNA and CDR2 YNFKEQ. The CDR3 nucleotides read TGTGCCAGCAGGAAGGTAGGGGAGGACGAGCAGTACTTC. Its translation is CASRKVGEDEQYF.

V gene TRBV5-1 combines with J gene TRBJ2-5; the D gene is possibly TRBD2 (5 bases). V lost 7 bases, J lost 2 bases, and 12 bases lay in between. Germline CDR1 and CDR2: SGHRS and YFSETQ. This CDR3 comprises 13 residues. CDR3 in amino acids: CASREMGQETQYF. CDR3 sequence (DNA): TGCGCCAGCCGGGAAATGGGGCAAGAGACCCAGTACTTC.

A few counts support this clone. The chain combines TRBV15 with TRBJ2-4, with TRBD1 as a possible D gene (6 bases). V gave up 4 bases and J gave up 7 bases, with 14 bases separating them. The CDR3 runs to 14 residues. The germline CDR1 and CDR2 sequences are LNHNV and YYDKDF (reference sequence). CDR3 region: CATSTRVTGNIQYF. CDR3 coding DNA: TGTGCCACCAGCACTAGGGTTACAGGGAACATTCAGTACTTC.

The rearrangement uses TRBV29-1 and TRBJ2-3; D perhaps matches TRBD1 (6 bases). The germline V and J ends were trimmed by 6 bases and 0 bases, with 13 bases remaining between them. Looked up from germline, CDR1 is SQVTM and CDR2 is ANQGSEA. There are 14 residues in the CDR3. As DNA, the CDR3 is TGCAGCGTGGCCAGGGGATCTAGCACAGATACGCAGTATTTT. Its protein product is CSVARGSSTDTQYF.

The J gene is TRBJ1-5, the V gene TRBV5-1, with D perhaps TRBD1 (5 bases). Germline V gene sequence: CDR1 SGHRS, CDR2 YFSETQ. Trimming removed 2 bases from V and 0 bases from J, with 9 bases in between. This CDR3 is built from 15 residues. The DNA for the CDR3 is TGCGCCAGCAGCTTAGGGGTCTTTAGCAATCAGCCCCAGCATTTT. Residues: CASSLGVFSNQPQHF.

The chain links TRBV11-1 to TRBJ2-1; 14 bases agree with TRBD2. The germline CDR1 and CDR2 sequences are SGHAT and FQDESV (reference sequence). The trim removed 5 bases at V and 4 bases at J, leaving 10 bases unmatched. The CDR3 is 18 residues long. The CDR3 bases are TGTGCCAGCAGCCATCACACCGGGACTAGCGGGAGTTACAATGAGCAGTTCTTC. Encoded protein: CASSHHTGTSGSYNEQFF.

This clone was seen only a few times. The chain has TRBV28 and TRBJ2-3, with unresolved D. The germline V gene encodes CDR1 MDHEN and CDR2 SYDVKM. Trimming cost V 1 base and J 1 base, with 9 bases left between them. CDR3 length: 15 residues. This chain's CDR3 is CASSLFEMRTDTQYF. The CDR3 region has the DNA TGTGCCAGCAGTTTATTTGAGATGCGCACAGATACGCAGTATTTT.

This clone was detected only a few times. The rearrangement joins TRBV14 to TRBJ2-5; TRBD1 aligns across 10 bases. V gave up 5 bases and J gave up 7 bases; unmatched junction bases: 1. Germline CDR1 and CDR2: SGHDN and FVKESK. This CDR3 is built from 12 residues. This CDR3 is CASSGDRGTQYF. CDR3 DNA: TGTGCCAGCAGCGGGGACAGGGGGACCCAGTACTTC.

CDR3 amino acids: CASSRSGTNTGELFF. The DNA for the CDR3 is TGTGCCAGCAGCCGTAGCGGGACGAACACCGGGGAGCTGTTTTTT. The chain has TRBV6-6 and TRBJ2-2, with 8 bases fitting TRBD2. The V gene's germline CDR1 is MNHNY and CDR2 SVGAGI (reference sequence). Trimming took 6 bases from V and 0 from J; bases not matched to a gene: 3. This CDR3 is 15 amino acids long.

Only a few counts were recorded for this clone. The J gene is TRBJ2-7, the V gene TRBV4-2; D possibly corresponds to TRBD2 (5 bases). This CDR3 is built from 15 residues. In germline, CDR1 is LGHNA, CDR2 YNFKEQ. The V end was cut by 4 bases, the J end by 0 bases, with 13 bases between. CDR3 residues: CASSPFGEGSYEQYF. CDR3 sequence (DNA): TGTGCCAGCAGCCCCTTCGGGGAAGGCTCCTACGAGCAGTACTTC.

In its sample, this clone was seen a few times. This same CDR3 is encoded by further DNA sequences in the sample. This chain uses TRBV5-1 with TRBJ2-3; the match to TRBD2 covers 10 bases. V shed 3 bases, J shed 1 base, and the junction held 2 bases outside the gene matches. Germline V gene lookup returns CDR1 SGHRS and CDR2 YFSETQ. This CDR3 has 15 residues. This chain's CDR3 is CASSSGLAGTDTQYF. The CDR3 DNA reads TGCGCCAGCAGCTCCGGACTAGCGGGCACAGATACGCAGTATTTT.

This rearrangement joins TRBV5-6 to TRBJ2-1, with 7 positions matching TRBD1. This CDR3 is built from 13 residues. Unmatched junction bases numbered 9, after V lost 3 bases and J lost 12 bases. The germline V gene has CDR1 SGHDT and CDR2 YYEEEE. DNA of the CDR3: TGTGCCAGCAGCTCACAGGGGTTCCAGTTGCAGTTCTTC. Translating it yields CASSSQGFQLQFF.

This sequence joins TRBV18 and TRBJ1-5; D gene unclear. V lost 3 bases to trimming and J lost 11 bases, with 14 bases between them. CDR1 and CDR2 (germline): KGHSH, LQKENI. The CDR3 loop spans 13 amino acids. CDR3 coding DNA: TGTGCCAGCTCACCTTCGGGGATGAGGGCCCAGCATTTT. Translation: CASSPSGMRAQHF.

This clone has more than one count but fewer than ten. This sequence joins TRBV29-1 and TRBJ1-2; D is undetermined. Trimming stripped 6 bases from V and 6 bases from J, with 11 bases between. The V gene's germline CDR1 is SQVTM and CDR2 ANQGSEA. The CDR3 is 11 residues long. The CDR3 reads CSVGLLDGYTF. The CDR3, as DNA: TGCAGCGTGGGCCTATTAGATGGCTACACCTTC.

The rearrangement uses TRBV30 and TRBJ1-2; D ambiguous. This CDR3 is built from 12 residues. V lost 2 bases to trimming and J lost 1 base, with 5 bases between them. Germline loops: CDR1 GTSNPN, CDR2 SVGIG (reference sequence). CDR3 nucleotide sequence: TGTGCCTGGAGTACAAGTAACTATGGCTACACCTTC. It codes for CAWSTSNYGYTF. The full variable domain, with the rest looked up from reference TRBV30 and TRBJ1-2, is SQTIHQWPATLVQPVGSPLSLECTVEGTSNPNLYWYRQAAGRGLQLLFYSVGIGQISSEVPQNLSASRPQDRQFILSSKKLLLSDSGFYLCAWSTSNYGYTFGSGTRLTVV.

Comments on this clone: The same CDR3 arises from other DNA sequences in this sample as well. V and J are TRBV27 and TRBJ2-3; tentatively, D is TRBD1 (6 bases). Germline V gene data show CDR1 as MNHEY and CDR2 as SMNVEV (reference sequence). V shed 5 bases and J shed 0 bases, with 9 bases lying between them. CDR3 length: 14 amino acids. CDR3 region: CASSLRGSTDTQYF. The CDR3 region has the DNA TGTGCCAGCAGTCTGAGGGGGAGCACAGATACGCAGTATTTT.

With regard to this clone: The same CDR3 arises from other DNA sequences in this sample as well. The V gene is TRBV2, the J gene TRBJ1-1; D call uncertain. V was cut by 6 bases and J by 1 base, with 9 bases left in between. Germline values: CDR1 SNHLY, CDR2 FYNNEI. CDR3 length equals 13 residues. CDR3 in DNA: TGTGCCAGCAGCGGTCAGGAGAACACTGAAGCTTTCTTT. This sequence encodes CASSGQENTEAFF.

This clone appeared a few times. The chain carries TRBV28 and TRBJ2-4, with TRBD1 matching over 9 bases. Germline V CDR1 and CDR2: MDHEN, SYDVKM. This CDR3 has 14 amino acids. The J segment lost 3 bases and the V segment lost 7 bases, leaving 4 bases of the junction unmatched. CDR3 nucleotides: TGTGCCAGCAAGGACAGGGGCGGCAAAAACATTCAGTACTTC. This translates into CASKDRGGKNIQYF.

This clone was found a few times. The gene calls are TRBV30 and TRBJ2-4; D might be TRBD2 (6 bases). The CDR3 runs to 16 residues. With 0 bases removed from V and 0 bases from J, the gap between germline ends came to 12 bases. Germline loops: CDR1 GTSNPN, CDR2 SVGIG (reference sequence). CDR3 sequence (DNA): TGTGCCTGGAGTGTAGCTCCGACTAGAGCCAAAAACATTCAGTACTTC. Its protein is CAWSVAPTRAKNIQYF.

This clone was seen a handful of times. The chain recombines TRBV5-6 with TRBJ2-5; 7 nucleotides agree with TRBD1. With V trimmed by 4 bases and J by 4 bases, 7 bases remained unmatched. This CDR3 comprises 14 residues. Germline values: CDR1 SGHDT, CDR2 YYEEEE. The chain's CDR3 is CASSHNRGTETQYF. The DNA for the CDR3 is TGTGCCAGCAGCCATAACAGGGGAACAGAGACCCAGTACTTC.

The chain couples TRBV6-6 to TRBJ1-1, with D uncertain. V was trimmed by 9 bases and J by 2 bases, leaving 10 bases between them. The CDR3 has 12 amino acids. Germline assignment: CDR1 MNHNY and CDR2 SVGAGI (reference sequence). CDR3 bases: TGTGCCAGTGTTCTAGGCAACACTGAAGCTTTCTTT. It is translated as CASVLGNTEAFF.

The gene calls are TRBV4-3 and TRBJ2-2, with 11 nucleotides matching TRBD1. The junction had 3 bases not matched to a gene; V was cut back by 4 bases and J by 5 bases. This CDR3 is 15 amino acids long. In germline, CDR1 is LGHNA, CDR2 YSLEER. The CDR3 region is CASSRTGGKTGELFF. The CDR3 DNA reads as TGCGCCAGCAGCCGGACAGGGGGCAAGACCGGGGAGCTGTTTTTT.

This clone has only a few counts. V and J are TRBV6-6 and TRBJ2-5, with unresolved D. There are 13 residues in the CDR3. V shed 1 base and J shed 4 bases, with 7 bases lying between them. Germline loops: CDR1 MNHNY, CDR2 SVGAGI (reference sequence). The CDR3 protein is CASSYFSRETQYF. CDR3 sequence (DNA): TGTGCCAGCAGTTACTTCTCCCGAGAGACCCAGTACTTC.